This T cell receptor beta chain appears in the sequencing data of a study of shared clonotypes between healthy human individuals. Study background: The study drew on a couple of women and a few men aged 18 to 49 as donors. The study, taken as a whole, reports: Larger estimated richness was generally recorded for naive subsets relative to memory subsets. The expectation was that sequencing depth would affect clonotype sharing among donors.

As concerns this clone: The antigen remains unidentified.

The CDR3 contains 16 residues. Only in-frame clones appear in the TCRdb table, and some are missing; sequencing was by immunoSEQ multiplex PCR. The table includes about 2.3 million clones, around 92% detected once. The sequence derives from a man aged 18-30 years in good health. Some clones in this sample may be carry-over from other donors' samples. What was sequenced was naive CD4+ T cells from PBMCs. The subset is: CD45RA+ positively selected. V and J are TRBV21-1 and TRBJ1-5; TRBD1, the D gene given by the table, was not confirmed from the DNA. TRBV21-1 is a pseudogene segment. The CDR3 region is CASSKAAGQGNQPQHF. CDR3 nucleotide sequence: TGTGCCAGCAGCAAAGCCGCGGGACAGGGTAATCAGCCCCAGCATTTT.